Ten or more counts support the clone carrying this T cell receptor (beta chain). This sample is part of a study of HIV-infected patients and healthy controls. All unsorted peripheral T cells were captured because whole blood was used without fractionation. About 550 ng RNA was reverse transcribed with alpha and beta constant-region primers. Each of the alpha and beta chains got its own library through chain-specific third strand synthesis with indices. TCRdb itself ran the 5' RACE reads through MiXCR, one entry per CDR3 protein. In the table there are about 13,000 distinct CDR3 sequences, under 13% of which are singletons. The TCR was taken from an adult in good health. The sequenced sample was blood.

CDR3 coding DNA: TGCAGTGCTAGAGATGTACTAGCGGGAATCTCCTACAATGAGCAGTTCTTC. The encoded protein is CSARDVLAGISYNEQFF. The chain links TRBV20-1 to TRBJ2-1; 10 bases fit TRBD2. V lost 0 bases to trimming and J lost 0 bases; unmatched junction nucleotides: 5. There are 17 residues in the CDR3. Germline V gives CDR1 DFQATT, CDR2 SNEGSKA (reference sequence).